These 13 T cell receptor beta chains share one sample of origin, sequenced in a study of low-dose radiotherapy and immunotherapy resistance in tumors. TRAV- and TRBV-specific primers primed first-strand cDNA, covering alpha and beta chains. TCR amplification involved approximately 20 PCR cycles with a constant-region primer and V-primer adapter. TCRdb re-called the reads through MiXCR, storing one row per CDR3 protein. The sample has 70,000 to 90,000 distinct CDR3 sequences; about a sixth are singletons. The time point denotes: before trial treatment. Source: PBMCs, taken before treatment. The origin of the receptors is a male donor with prostate cancer.

Ten or more counts support this clonotype. The CDR3, as DNA: TGTGCCAGCAGCGCGCCGGTTTGGGGCGGATATGGCTACACCTTC. Amino acid sequence: CASSAPVWGGYGYTF. This chain connects TRBV9 to TRBJ1-2; TRBD1 is a possible D gene (5 bases). Per germline, CDR1 SGDLS and CDR2 YYNGEE. The CDR3 is 15 residues long. V dropped 3 bases and J dropped 5 bases, with 17 bases sitting between them.

This clonotype was recorded many times. The chain employs TRBV7-8 and TRBJ2-3; 7 nucleotides agree with TRBD1. Germline CDR1 SGHVS, CDR2 FQNEAQ. V was clipped by 6 bases and J by 4 bases; unmatched bases: 16. CDR3 size: 17 residues. The CDR3 here is CASRGEGAGWDADTQYF. The CDR3 coding sequence is TGTGCCAGCAGGGGAGAGGGGGCAGGCTGGGATGCAGATACGCAGTATTTT.

There are many counts of this clonotype. The rearrangement links TRBV5-5 to TRBJ2-3; 11 bases agree with TRBD2. The CDR3 runs 16 residues. Germline lookup yields CDR1 SGHKS and CDR2 YYEKEE (reference sequence). V shed 0 bases and J 2 bases; nucleotides not matched to a gene: 2. This chain's CDR3 is CASSLGLAGSTDTQYF. DNA for the CDR3: TGTGCCAGCAGCTTGGGACTAGCGGGGTCCACAGATACGCAGTATTTT. The full variable domain, its missing parts supplied by reference TRBV5-5 and TRBJ2-3, is DAGVTQSPTHLIKTRGQQVTLRCSPISGHKSVSWYQQVLGQGPQFIFQYYEKEERGRGNFPDRFSARQFPNYSSELNVNALLLGDSALYLCASSLGLAGSTDTQYFGPGTRLTVL.

This clonotype was counted many times. J is TRBJ2-3 and V is TRBV7-2; no clear D. Trimming took off 1 base at V and 4 bases at J, with 9 bases between the two ends. Germline lookup yields CDR1 SGHTA and CDR2 FQGNSA. The CDR3 extends over 14 amino acids. The CDR3 here is CASSLDSFPDTQYF. DNA for the CDR3: TGTGCCAGCAGCTTAGATAGTTTCCCAGATACGCAGTATTTT.

Comments on this clonotype: This probably arose from a read error, given a far larger clone one base away. V is TRBV6-2 or TRBV6-3 and J is TRBJ2-7; D assignment may be TRBD1 or TRBD2 (6 bases each). The V end was cut by 4 bases, the J end by 7 bases, with 23 bases between. Germline V lookup: CDR1 MNHEY, CDR2 SVGEGT. The CDR3 runs 16 residues. CDR3 loop: CASSSSRGAAYNEQYF. CDR3 in DNA: TGTGCCAGCAGTTCCTCGAGGGGGGCCGCCTACAATGAGCAGTACTTC.

This clonotype was found many times. V is TRBV11-2 and J is TRBJ2-7; D remains unclear. The CDR3 sequence is 12 residues long. The V gene's germline CDR1 is SGHAT and CDR2 FQNNGV. V was trimmed by 1 base and J by 9 bases, leaving 10 bases between them. The CDR3 nucleotides read TGTGCCAGCAGCTTAGGCGTTCTGGGGCAGTACTTC. It translates to CASSLGVLGQYF.

Regarding this clonotype: Since a far larger clone is one base different, this is likely a read error. V usage is TRBV11-2 and J usage is TRBJ2-3; D assignment may be TRBD1 or TRBD2 (5 bases each). Between the trimmed V and J ends, which lost 5 bases and 10 bases, there was a span of 10 bases. In germline, CDR1 is SGHAT, CDR2 FQNNGV. The CDR3 is 11 amino acids. The CDR3: CASSGLGAQYF. The CDR3, as DNA: TGTGCCAGCAGCGGACTGGGGGCGCAGTATTTT.

The V gene is TRBV7-2, the J gene TRBJ2-3, with TRBD2 identical over 7 bases. The germline V gene has CDR1 SGHTA and CDR2 FQGNSA. The ends lost 0 bases at V and 4 bases at J; junction bases unmatched: 1. This CDR3 has 14 residues. CDR3: CASSLAGLADTQYF. As DNA, the CDR3 is TGTGCCAGCAGCTTAGCAGGACTAGCAGATACGCAGTATTTT.

A few counts support this clonotype. The chain joins TRBV5-4 to TRBJ2-6, with TRBD1 matching over 10 bases. Per the germline V gene, CDR1 is SGHNT and CDR2 is YYREEE (reference sequence). Trimming cost V 3 bases and J 2 bases; bases outside gene matches: 5. The CDR3 has 17 residues. The DNA of the CDR3 is TGTGCCAGCAGCTCGAGACAGGGGGCGGCTGGGGCCAACGTCCTGACTTTC. It is translated as CASSSRQGAAGANVLTF. Together with reference TRBV5-4 and TRBJ2-6, the CDR3 gives the full variable domain: ETGVTQSPTHLIKTRGQQVTLRCSSQSGHNTVSWYQQALGQGPQFIFQYYREEENGRGNFPPRFSGLQFPNYSSELNVNALELDDSALYLCASSSRQGAAGANVLTFGAGSRLTVL.

At least ten counts were recorded for this clonotype. The rearrangement uses TRBV12-3 or TRBV12-4 and TRBJ1-5; no firm D call. The CDR3 contains 15 residues. Trimming cost V 6 bases and J 7 bases, with 19 bases left between them. The CDR3 sequence: CASSQYRDLIQPQHF. The CDR3 DNA sequence: TGTGCCAGCAGCCAATACCGGGATCTAATACAGCCCCAGCATTTT.

This clonotype was observed at least ten times. The chain links TRBV7-2 to TRBJ2-5; 8 bases agree with TRBD2. This CDR3 spans 12 amino acids. Per the germline V gene, CDR1 is SGHTA and CDR2 is FQGNSA. The trim removed 1 base at V and 13 bases at J, leaving 5 bases unmatched. As DNA, the CDR3 is TGTGCCAGCAGCTTAGGTGTAGCGGGACCGTACTTC. Its translation: CASSLGVAGPYF.

This clonotype was picked up many times. The chain recombines TRBV20-1 with TRBJ2-7, with D uncertain. Trimming left V 3 bases short and J 5 bases short, with 8 bases between. The germline V gene has CDR1 DFQATT and CDR2 SNEGSKA (reference sequence). The CDR3 covers 11 residues. The CDR3 nucleotides read TGCAGTGCTAGGCCTATGGACGAGCAGTACTTC. It translates to CSARPMDEQYF.

The CDR3 region is CASSPPGTGYTDTQYF. DNA for the CDR3: TGTGCCAGCAGCCCTCCGGGAACAGGGTACACAGATACGCAGTATTTT. The V call is TRBV3-1, the J call TRBJ2-3; possibly TRBD1 for D (6 bases). CDR3 length: 16 residues. Trimming removed 4 bases at V and 2 bases at J, with 16 bases between. Germline V gene data show CDR1 as LGHDT and CDR2 as YNNKEL (reference sequence).